This TCR beta chain was found in a study of radiotherapy plus CTLA-4 blockade in lung cancer. On the study more broadly: For 18% of patients, objective responses occurred, and roughly 30% had disease control. Study-wide results and limits: Following radiotherapy plus ipilimumab, tumor-derived TCR clones expanded in the blood.

Some clones are missing from TCRdb's copy, which holds only in-frame ones; the method was immunoSEQ multiplex PCR. The sample includes 52,000 or so clones, 70% to 85% seen only once; the top ten take 2.5% to 3.5%. V dropped 7 bases and J dropped 0; count of bases not matched to a gene: 7. CDR1 and CDR2 from the germline V gene are LNHDA and SQIVND (reference sequence). CDR3 length: 16 amino acids. On this clone itself: Its target is not known.

The sample consisted of peripheral blood, taken from a patient treated with radiotherapy plus ipilimumab. The V call is TRBV19, the J call TRBJ1-4, with 8 bases identical to TRBD1. This receptor was taken from a human donor with non-small cell lung cancer who had a partial response to radiotherapy plus ipilimumab. The CDR3 protein is CASKKQGEATNEKLFF. In DNA, the CDR3 is TGTGCCAGTAAAAAACAGGGGGAGGCAACTAATGAAAAACTGTTTTTT.